This entry concerns a single T cell receptor (beta chain). These data originate in a study of cytomegalovirus exposure and HLA in healthy donors. Separate from the approximately 650-subject first cohort, the 120-subject validation cohort was the one that the donors belonged to. The CDR3 runs 13 residues. In germline, CDR1 is SGHNT, CDR2 YYREEE (reference sequence). J lost 8 bases, V lost 3 bases, and 7 bases had no gene match. Assay used: immunoSEQ multiplex PCR; TCRdb lists only in-frame clones, some missing. The sample has about 330,000 clones, 86% seen once. Material for sequencing was PBMCs. The rearrangement links TRBV5-4 to TRBJ1-2; 7 nucleotides agree with TRBD1. The clonotype comes from a woman between 18 and 30 years old in good health and CMV-seronegative. The CDR3 nucleotides read TGTGCCAGCAGCTGGGGGACAGCAGCGGGCTACACCTTC. Translated: CASSWGTAAGYTF. The whole variable domain, remainder taken from reference TRBV5-4 and TRBJ1-2, is ETGVTQSPTHLIKTRGQQVTLRCSSQSGHNTVSWYQQALGQGPQFIFQYYREEENGRGNFPPRFSGLQFPNYSSELNVNALELDDSALYLCASSWGTAAGYTFGSGTRLTVV.